This T cell receptor beta chain was identified during a study of T cells in women clearing cervical HPV infection. Some clones are missing from TCRdb's copy, which holds only in-frame ones; the method was immunoSEQ multiplex PCR. This sample contains fewer than 35,000 clones. This sequence originates from a woman aged 18 to 69 with a cervical HPV16 infection that either progressed to CIN3+ or cleared (not recorded which). Source material: blood buffy coat.

CDR3 residues: CSASDRLNEQFF. CDR3 bases read: TGCAGTGCCTCGGACAGGCTAAATGAG. The chain combines TRBV20-1 with TRBJ2-1; 7 bases are shared with TRBD1. With the read ending 3 residues before the CDR3 end, the germline J gene is used to fill in that end. The CDR3 is made up of 12 amino acids. CDR1 and CDR2 (germline): DFQATT, SNEGSKA (reference sequence). J gave up 7 bases and V 6 bases, and 6 bases lay outside the gene matches.